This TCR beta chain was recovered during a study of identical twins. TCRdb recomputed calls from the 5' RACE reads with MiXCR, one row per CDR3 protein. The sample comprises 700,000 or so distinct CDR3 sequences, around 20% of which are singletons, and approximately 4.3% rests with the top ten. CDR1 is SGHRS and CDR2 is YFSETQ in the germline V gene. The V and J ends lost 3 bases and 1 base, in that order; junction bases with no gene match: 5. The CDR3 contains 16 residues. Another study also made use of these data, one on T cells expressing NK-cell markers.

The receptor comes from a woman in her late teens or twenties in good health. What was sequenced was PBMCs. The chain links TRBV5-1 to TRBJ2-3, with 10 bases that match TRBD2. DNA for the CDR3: TGCGCCAGCAGCTCTTGGCTAGCGGGGGGCACAGATACGCAGTATTTT. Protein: CASSSWLAGGTDTQYF.